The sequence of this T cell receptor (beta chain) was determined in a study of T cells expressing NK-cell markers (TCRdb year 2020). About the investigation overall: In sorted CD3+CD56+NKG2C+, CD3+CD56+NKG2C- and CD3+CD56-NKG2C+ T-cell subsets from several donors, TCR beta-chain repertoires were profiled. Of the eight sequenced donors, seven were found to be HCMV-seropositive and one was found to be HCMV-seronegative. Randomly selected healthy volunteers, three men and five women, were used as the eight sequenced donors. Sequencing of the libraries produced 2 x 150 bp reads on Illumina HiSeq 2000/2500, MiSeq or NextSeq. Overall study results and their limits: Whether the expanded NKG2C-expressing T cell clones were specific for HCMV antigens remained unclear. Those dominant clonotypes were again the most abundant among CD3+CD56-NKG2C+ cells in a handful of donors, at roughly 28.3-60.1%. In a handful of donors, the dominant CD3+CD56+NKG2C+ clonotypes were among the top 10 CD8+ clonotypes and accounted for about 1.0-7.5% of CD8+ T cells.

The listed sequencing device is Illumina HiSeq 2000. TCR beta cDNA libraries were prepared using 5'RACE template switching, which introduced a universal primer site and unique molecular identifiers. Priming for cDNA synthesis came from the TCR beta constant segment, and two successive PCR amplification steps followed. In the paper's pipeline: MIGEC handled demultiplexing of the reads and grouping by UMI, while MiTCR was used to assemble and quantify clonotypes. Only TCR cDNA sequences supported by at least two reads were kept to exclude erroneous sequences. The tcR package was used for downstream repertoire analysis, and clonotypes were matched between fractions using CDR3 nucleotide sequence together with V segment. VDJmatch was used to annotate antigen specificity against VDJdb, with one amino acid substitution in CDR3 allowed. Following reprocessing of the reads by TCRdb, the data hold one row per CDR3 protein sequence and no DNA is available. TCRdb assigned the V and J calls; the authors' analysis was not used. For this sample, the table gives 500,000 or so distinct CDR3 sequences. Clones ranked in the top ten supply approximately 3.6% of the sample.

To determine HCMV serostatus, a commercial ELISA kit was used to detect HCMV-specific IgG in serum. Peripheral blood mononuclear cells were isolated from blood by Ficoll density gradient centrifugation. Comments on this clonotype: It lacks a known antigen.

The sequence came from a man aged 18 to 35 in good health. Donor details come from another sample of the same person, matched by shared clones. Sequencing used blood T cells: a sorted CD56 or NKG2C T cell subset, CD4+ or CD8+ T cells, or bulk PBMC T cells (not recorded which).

The CDR3 corresponds to CASSFAGDSPLHF. The rearrangement joined TRBV12-3 or TRBV12-4 to TRBJ1-6. Including cysteine and phenylalanine, the CDR3 has 13 amino acids. There is no recorded DNA.